This is a list of T cell receptor beta chains from one sample in a study of T cells after yellow fever vaccination. MiXCR, applied by TCRdb to the 5' RACE reads, yields one record per CDR3 protein. The sample has roughly 250,000 distinct CDR3 sequences, around 13% seen once. The sample was CD4+ T cells sorted from PBMCs, taken 45 days after the yellow fever booster vaccination. The receptors shown here come from a man between 25 and 39 years old who received the YFV17D yellow fever vaccine. CDR3s include the opening cysteine and the closing phenylalanine or tryptophan. A D gene is named only where the DNA matches it firmly. Only some rows state a clone size, as once, few, many or a class for expanded clones.

V gene	J gene	D gene	clone size	CDR3 protein	CDR3 DNA
TRBV6-5	TRBJ1-2	NA	few	CASSYRIAYGYTF	TGTGCCAGCAGTTACAGGATTGCTTATGGCTACACCTTC
TRBV7-2	TRBJ2-1	NA	few	CASSFTGRNNEQFF	TGTGCCAGCAGCTTCACGGGCAGAAACAATGAGCAGTTCTTC
TRBV20-1	TRBJ2-1	NA	few	CSARVPLTGRSEQFF	TGCAGTGCTAGAGTTCCCTTAACAGGTAGAAGTGAGCAGTTCTTC
TRBV12-5	TRBJ2-1	NA	few	CASGLARGGSSYNEQFF	TGTGCTAGTGGTTTGGCGAGGGGGGGGAGCTCCTACAATGAGCAGTTCTTC
TRBV4-3	TRBJ2-7	TRBD1	NA	CASSQQAGQGFLGQYF	TGCGCCAGCAGCCAACAAGCGGGACAGGGTTTTCTGGGGCAGTACTTC
TRBV25-1	TRBJ2-2	NA	NA	CASSEVAGNTGELFF	TGTGCCAGCAGTGAAGTGGCAGGGAACACCGGGGAGCTGTTTTTT
TRBV11-1	TRBJ2-1	TRBD2	few	CASSLPIRLAGGRNEQFF	TGTGCCAGCAGCTTACCCATCCGACTAGCGGGAGGGCGGAATGAGCAGTTCTTC
TRBV15	TRBJ2-2	TRBD1	NA	CATSRDLRQGTGELFF	TGTGCCACCAGCAGAGATTTAAGACAGGGAACCGGGGAGCTGTTTTTT
TRBV3-1	TRBJ2-7	NA	many	CASSQVTYEQYF	TGTGCCAGTTCACAGGTGACCTACGAGCAGTACTTC
TRBV5-6	TRBJ2-2	NA	few	CASSSDPGSTGELFF	TGTGCCAGCAGCTCCGACCCGGGGTCCACCGGGGAGCTGTTTTTT
TRBV5-1	TRBJ2-7	TRBD1	many	CASSSGQGSYEQYF	TGCGCCAGCAGCTCAGGACAGGGGTCCTACGAGCAGTACTTC
TRBV11-2	TRBJ2-7	TRBD2	few	CASSYSSGTYEQYF	TGTGCCAGCAGCTACTCTAGCGGGACCTACGAGCAGTACTTC
TRBV7-2	TRBJ2-5	TRBD2	NA	CASSLFSGEETQYF	TGTGCCAGCAGCTTATTTAGCGGGGAAGAGACCCAGTACTTC
TRBV29-1	TRBJ2-3	NA	many	CSVALGTDTQYF	TGCAGCGTTGCCTTGGGGACAGATACGCAGTATTTT
TRBV3-1	TRBJ2-5	NA	NA	CASSRGDSSETQYF	TGTGCCAGCAGCCGGGGGGACAGTTCAGAGACCCAGTACTTC
TRBV7-2	TRBJ2-5	TRBD2	few	CASSLVAGRYQETQYF	TGTGCCAGCAGTCTAGTAGCGGGAAGGTACCAAGAGACCCAGTACTTC
TRBV6-1	TRBJ2-2	TRBD1	NA	CASRVDRVITTGELFF	TGTGCCAGCAGGGTCGACAGGGTAATAACCACCGGGGAGCTGTTTTTT
TRBV19	TRBJ2-1	NA	NA	CASSPEGLGQFF	TGTGCCAGTAGCCCGGAGGGACTGGGGCAGTTCTTC
TRBV15	TRBJ2-1	TRBD2	few	CATSRLAGPSSYNEQFF	TGTGCCACCAGCAGGCTAGCGGGCCCCAGCTCCTACAATGAGCAGTTCTTC
TRBV4-2	TRBJ2-3	NA	NA	CASSPVSGAGVTDTQYF	TGTGCCAGCAGCCCCGTATCTGGGGCGGGTGTGACAGATACGCAGTATTTT
TRBV20-1	TRBJ2-3	TRBD1	few	CSASAGQGAQYF	TGCAGTGCTAGCGCAGGACAGGGCGCGCAGTATTTT
TRBV10-3	TRBJ1-3	TRBD1	NA	CAISDSPGQGYGNTIYF	TGTGCCATCAGTGATTCCCCGGGACAGGGTTATGGAAACACCATATATTTT
TRBV4-3	TRBJ2-2	NA	many	CASSQEVAWQGYDNTGELFF	TGCGCCAGCAGCCAAGAAGTGGCTTGGCAGGGATACGACAACACCGGGGAGCTGTTTTTT